This T cell receptor beta chain comes out of a study of blood T cells in healthy people across ages. To note about this clonotype: A much larger clone lies one base from this, so it may be a read error.

A J-beta primer mix and a sample-barcoded 5' primer were used in a second PCR of roughly 7 to 12 cycles. One entry per CDR3 protein, called by TCRdb with MiXCR from the 5' RACE reads. The data hold hundreds of thousands of distinct CDR3 sequences, with over 20% observed a single time. The V gene's germline CDR1 is MNHEY and CDR2 SMNVEV (reference sequence). This CDR3 contains 13 residues. The sequenced sample consisted of blood. The clonotype was recovered from a man aged 65-85 years in good health. This rearrangement joins TRBV27 to TRBJ1-1, with unresolved D. CDR3 sequence: CAGSSDLNTEAFF. DNA of the CDR3: TGTGCCGGCAGTTCGGATCTGAACACTGAAGCTTTCTTT.